The entry below describes one T cell receptor (beta chain). It has no known antigen specificity. The input lacks base qualities; no much larger clone sits a single base away. The sample is drawn from a study of cytomegalovirus exposure and HLA in healthy donors (dated by TCRdb to 2016 to 2017). Looking at the study overall: An earlier analysis of about 560 of the donors reported under 300 Gb of sequence data and 117 million unique TCR beta sequences obtained from 180 million or so T cells. Approximately 300 gigabases of sequencing data and roughly 80 million unique TCR sequences made up an early release that covered several hundred HLA-typed donors. Among the roughly 400 genotyped donors, approximately 82% belonged to the genetic ancestry cluster associated with self-reported Caucasian donors. The aim of the study was to test whether cataloging public T cell receptors could identify signatures of past pathogen exposure. The study used immunosequencing to profile the T cell repertoires of 670 or so subjects and linked those repertoires to cytomegalovirus serostatus. Besides the first cohort of hundreds of subjects, a separate validation cohort made up of 120 or so different subjects was used. To predict cytomegalovirus infection status, the study brought together high-throughput TCR immunosequencing, statistical association of individual TCRs with disease status, and machine learning. In a later analysis, previously published TCR beta repertoires from about 670 donors were re-analyzed and high-resolution HLA genotyping was added so that TCR occurrence patterns could be studied. Rather than drawing on any new phenotypic data, the later analysis identified candidate immune exposures from TCR beta sequences and the way those sequences occurred across donors. An earlier analysis of more than 450 of the donors used high-throughput TCR beta sequencing to judge whether each TCR beta V gene segment behaved as functional or pseudogenic. Donor age, sex, ethnicity and CMV serostatus were compiled alongside the repertoire data. In a later genetic analysis, genome-wide SNP genotypes for about three fifths of the roughly 670 donors were used, and that subset was treated as a discovery cohort. All discovery cohort repertoires had been generated on a single sequencing platform. HLA typing included class I and class II loci at four-digit resolution. Typing coverage differed by locus: A, B, C, DRB1 and DQB1 were typed in about 629-630 donors, DQA1 in about 560, DPA1 in 600 to 610, and DPB1 in 400 to 480. Roughly 5 DR-DQ haplotypes were handled as single units for association and clustering, since linkage in the cohort was strong. Among a few hundred genotyped donors of the cohort, an average of approximately 240,000 unique TCR beta nucleotide sequences were sequenced per donor, around 20% of them non-productive. Study-level results and caveats: CMV serostatus was the only immune exposure information available for the cohort. An earlier analysis of around 600 of the donors showed that most TCR beta V segments appeared in productive rearrangements either about 90% or about 30% of the time, which broadly matched IMGT annotations. In a later analysis, HLA-associated TCR beta chains were found to be more clonally expanded and to have lower generation probabilities than equally common non-associated chains. Presence/absence analyses assumed roughly uniform sequencing depth across donors, an assumption that may not hold. According to a later genetic analysis, donors in an Asian-associated ancestry cluster had fewer N-insertions in productive TCRs than the roughly 660-donor mean. In both the original and validation cohorts, the classifier was reported to diagnose cytomegalovirus status with high specificity and sensitivity. Across donors, most TCR sequences were observed very rarely, whereas some public TCRs were present in many individuals. At a false discovery rate of 0.05, a later analysis linked approximately 18,000 TCR beta sequences to specific HLA alleles. In a later analysis, TCR association rates were found to vary across HLA loci, with the most associated TCRs seen for DRB1 alleles and the fewest for HLA-C alleles. Linkage disequilibrium might explain the correlated functional status among segregating V segments, but an unknown experimental factor could not be ruled out. Strong co-occurrence of HLA alleles, especially DR and DQ, made assigning TCR associations to individual alleles difficult. Some IMGT-functional V segments, including TRBV6-2 and TRBV6-3, could not be distinguished by the 87-base-pair reads and were therefore excluded. Because counts were too low, 15 to 20 rarely observed V segments, including chromosome 9 orphons, were excluded from the earlier analysis of several hundred of the donors. A later analysis reported that several top co-occurrence clusters appeared linked to parvovirus B19, influenza, CMV and Epstein-Barr virus. In vitro tests confirmed that a few of the cytomegalovirus-associated TCR beta chains recognize cytomegalovirus antigens. Most CMV-associated TCR beta chains appeared to be HLA-restricted in a later analysis, and the HLA associations seemed to be driven largely by CMV exposure. The sequencing pipeline was judged likely to have produced a cluster of highly shared sequence variants as a technical artifact. V-gene and J-gene trimming of TCR beta chains was associated with a missense DCLRE1C variant in a later genetic analysis, and the association was replicated in an independent cohort. According to the authors, the approach could potentially be generalized to other disease states and immunological phenotypes. A total of 150 to 200 TCR beta chains were listed by the study as associated with cytomegalovirus. HLA typing was unavailable for some donors at each locus, so association tests used only the typed subset. This cohort had only TCR beta chains sequenced, and the lack of alpha or paired-chain data limited which features could be detected. A further reported finding was that TCR beta sequences accurately predicted the HLA-A and HLA-B alleles for most subjects in the first cohort.

In total, approximately 700 healthy bone marrow donors made up the cohort. All cohort members were sampled while nominally healthy, although unrecorded immune exposures were likely present. CMV serostatus was recorded as positive for about 310 and negative for about 55% of the roughly 670 cohort members, whereas no CMV serostatus was recorded for the donor in question. A peripheral blood sample was collected from each donor, and TCR beta sequencing was performed on peripheral blood mononuclear cells. Genomic DNA was extracted from the blood cell samples with the Qiagen DNeasy Blood Extraction Kit. V loses 1 base, J loses 5 bases, and the germline ends lie 8 bases apart. CDR1 SGHDN and CDR2 FVKESK were looked up in the germline V gene. Measured from the cysteine to the phenylalanine, the CDR3 is 13 residues long. Of all the DNA, just the CDR3 is kept, 39 bases in frame from base 1. The library was built by means of the immunoSEQ multiplex PCR assay. A mixture of 60 forward primers for TCR Vbeta segments and 13 reverse primers for TCR Jbeta segments was used in the multiplex PCR. The CDR3 region of rearranged TCR beta genes was amplified from genomic DNA by a multiplex PCR assay. The Illumina HiSeq System was used to sequence the amplified TCR beta libraries as 87-base-pair reads. From the authors' description of their analysis: A later analysis counted around 72 million unique TCR beta chains across the 666 repertoires, and some 11 million of these chains were shared by at least two donors. To remove PCR and sequencing errors, raw reads were error-corrected and collapsed into unique sequences using a nearest-neighbor algorithm that merged closely related sequences. To assign V, D and J gene segments, CDR3 sequences were aligned to IMGT reference sequences. Each retained sequence needed at least a six-nucleotide match to both a V gene segment and a J gene segment. Rearrangements were called productive when the CDR3 lacked stop codons and stayed in frame with V and J; all others were non-productive. Following IMGT convention, CDR3 was defined as the stretch from the second conserved V-encoded cysteine to the conserved J-encoded phenylalanine. The earlier analysis of about 620 of the donors excluded sequences that lacked an unambiguous match to a single V gene segment. An earlier analysis of 450 to 650 of the donors called V segments functional above 56.7% productive rearrangements and segregating when the between-donor standard deviation exceeded 5%. A statistical classification framework was built to diagnose cytomegalovirus status from the catalog of TCR beta chain sequences. A later analysis assigned V and J genes by comparing TCR nucleotide sequences with IMGT/GENE-DB human TR gene sequences. The TCRdist pipeline was used in a later analysis to assign CDR3 sequences and most-parsimonious VDJ recombination scenarios. In a later analysis, each TCR beta chain was defined by its CDR3 amino acid sequence together with its V-gene family, and reads lacking a unique V-gene family were excluded. To address suspected cross-contamination and a sequencing artifact, a later analysis removed around 600 highly shared, low-generation-probability nucleotide sequences. A later analysis calculated a clonal expansion index for each public chain from normalized within-repertoire ranks of inferred template counts. In a later analysis, generation probabilities were computed with a VDJ recombination model fitted to out-of-frame rearrangements, and the resulting probabilities were checked against IGoR. Hypergeometric tests were used in a later analysis to score TCR-TCR, TCR-HLA and TCR-CMV co-occurrence, with a repertoire-size bias correction applied to the TCR pairs. In a later analysis, false discovery rates were estimated by permuting HLA or CMV assignments 20 times. In a later analysis, co-occurring TCRs were grouped using DBSCAN, with TCRdist sequence similarity added in when clustering inside HLA-allele-positive subsets. Repertoires with fewer than 30,000 or more than 120,000 public chains were left out of co-occurrence clustering, as were a handful of repertoires with anomalous nucleotide sharing. TCRdb carries this immuneACCESS record with in-frame sequences only. Its versions omit some clonotypes, under half of them owing to an unresolved V gene in the studies checked, with the rest unexplained. V and J calls and clone size are given by that table; D and trimming were obtained from the DNA. The sample table records 100,000 or so clones; approximately 80% of these occur just once. Around a tenth of the sample lies in the top ten.

The TCR was taken from a human donor in good health. The sequence is built from TRBV14 and TRBJ1-1; D gene: possibly TRBD1, on 6 matching bases. Sequences were obtained from PBMCs. The CDR3 protein is CASSQGTGTEAFF. The base sequence is TGTGCCAGCAGCCAAGGTACAGGGACTGAAGCTTTCTTT.